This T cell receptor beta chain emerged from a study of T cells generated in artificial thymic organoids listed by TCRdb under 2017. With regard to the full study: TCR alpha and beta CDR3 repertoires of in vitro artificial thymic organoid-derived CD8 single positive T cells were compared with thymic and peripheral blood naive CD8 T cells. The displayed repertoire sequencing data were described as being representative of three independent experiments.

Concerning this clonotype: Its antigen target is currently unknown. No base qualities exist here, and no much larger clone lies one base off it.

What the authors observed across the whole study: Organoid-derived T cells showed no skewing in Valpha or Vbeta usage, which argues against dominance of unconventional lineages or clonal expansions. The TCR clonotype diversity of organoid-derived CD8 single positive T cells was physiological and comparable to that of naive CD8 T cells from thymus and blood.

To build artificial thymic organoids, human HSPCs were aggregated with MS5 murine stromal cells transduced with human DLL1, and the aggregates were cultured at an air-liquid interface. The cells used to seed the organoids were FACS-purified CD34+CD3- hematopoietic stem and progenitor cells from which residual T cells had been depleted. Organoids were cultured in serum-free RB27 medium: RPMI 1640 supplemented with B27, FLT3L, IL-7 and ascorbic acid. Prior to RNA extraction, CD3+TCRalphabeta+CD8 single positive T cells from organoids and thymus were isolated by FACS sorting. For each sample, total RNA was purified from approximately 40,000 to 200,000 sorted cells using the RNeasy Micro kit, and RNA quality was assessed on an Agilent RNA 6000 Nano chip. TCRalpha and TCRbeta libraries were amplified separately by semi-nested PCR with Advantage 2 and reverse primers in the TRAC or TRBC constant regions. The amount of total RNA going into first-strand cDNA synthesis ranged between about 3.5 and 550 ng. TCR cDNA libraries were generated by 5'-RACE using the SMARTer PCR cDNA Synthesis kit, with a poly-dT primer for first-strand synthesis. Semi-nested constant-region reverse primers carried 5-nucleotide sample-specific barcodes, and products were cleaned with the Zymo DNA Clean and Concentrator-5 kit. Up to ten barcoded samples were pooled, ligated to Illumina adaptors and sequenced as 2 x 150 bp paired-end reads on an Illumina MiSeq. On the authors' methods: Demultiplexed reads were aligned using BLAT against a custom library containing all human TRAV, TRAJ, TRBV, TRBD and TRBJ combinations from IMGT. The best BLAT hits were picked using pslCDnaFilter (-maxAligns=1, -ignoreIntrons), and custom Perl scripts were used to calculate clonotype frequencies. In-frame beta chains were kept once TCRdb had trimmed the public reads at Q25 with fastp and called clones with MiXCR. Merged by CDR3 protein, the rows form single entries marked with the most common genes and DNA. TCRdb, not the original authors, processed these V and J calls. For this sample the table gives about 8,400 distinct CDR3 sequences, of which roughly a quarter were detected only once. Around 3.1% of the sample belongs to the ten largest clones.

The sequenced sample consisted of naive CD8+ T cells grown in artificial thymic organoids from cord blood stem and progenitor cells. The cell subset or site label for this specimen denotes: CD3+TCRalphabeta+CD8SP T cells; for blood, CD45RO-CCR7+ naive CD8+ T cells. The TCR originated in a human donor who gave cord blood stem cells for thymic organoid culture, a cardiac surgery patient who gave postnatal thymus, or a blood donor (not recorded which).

The DNA is as follows: TGTGCCAGCAGCCAGAATGGACTAGCGGGGGGGTACCTTCCATACAATGAGCAGTTCTTC. Its protein product is CASSQNGLAGGYLPYNEQFF. The chain links TRBV14 with TRBJ2-1; TRBD2 aligns with 15 central bases. The germline V gene encodes CDR1 SGHDN and CDR2 FVKESK. Trimming takes 3 bases off V and 4 bases off J; junction bases not matched to a gene: 13. Measured from the cysteine to the phenylalanine, the CDR3 is 20 residues long. Only CDR3 DNA remains: 60 bases, in frame from the first base.